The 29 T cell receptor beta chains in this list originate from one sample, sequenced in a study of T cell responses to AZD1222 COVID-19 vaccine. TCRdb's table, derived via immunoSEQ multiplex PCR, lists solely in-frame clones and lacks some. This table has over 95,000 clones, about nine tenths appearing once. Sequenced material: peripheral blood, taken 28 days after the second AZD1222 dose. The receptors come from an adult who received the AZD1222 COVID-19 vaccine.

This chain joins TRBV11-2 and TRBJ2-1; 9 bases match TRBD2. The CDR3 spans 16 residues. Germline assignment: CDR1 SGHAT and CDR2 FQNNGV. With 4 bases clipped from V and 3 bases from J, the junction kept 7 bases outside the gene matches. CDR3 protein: CASSSVTSGLYNEQFF. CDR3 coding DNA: TGTGCCAGCAGCTCCGTGACTAGCGGACTCTACAATGAGCAGTTCTTC.

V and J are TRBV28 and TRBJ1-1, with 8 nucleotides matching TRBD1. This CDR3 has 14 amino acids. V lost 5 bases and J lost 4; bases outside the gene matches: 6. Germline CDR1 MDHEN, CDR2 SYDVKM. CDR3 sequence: CASSLGQGGTEAFF. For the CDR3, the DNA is TGTGCCAGCAGTCTTGGACAGGGTGGCACTGAAGCTTTCTTT.

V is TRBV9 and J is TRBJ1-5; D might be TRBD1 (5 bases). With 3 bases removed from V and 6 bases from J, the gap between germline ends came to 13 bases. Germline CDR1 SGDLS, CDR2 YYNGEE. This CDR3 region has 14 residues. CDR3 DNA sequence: TGTGCCAGCAGCGATGGGGCGCTTAGTCAGCCCCAGCATTTT. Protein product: CASSDGALSQPQHF.

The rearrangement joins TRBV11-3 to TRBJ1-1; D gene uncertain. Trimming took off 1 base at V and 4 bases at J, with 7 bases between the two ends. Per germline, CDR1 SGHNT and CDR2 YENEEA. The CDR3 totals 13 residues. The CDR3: CASSLGSGTEAFF. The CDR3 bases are TGTGCCAGCAGCTTAGGATCGGGCACTGAAGCTTTCTTT.

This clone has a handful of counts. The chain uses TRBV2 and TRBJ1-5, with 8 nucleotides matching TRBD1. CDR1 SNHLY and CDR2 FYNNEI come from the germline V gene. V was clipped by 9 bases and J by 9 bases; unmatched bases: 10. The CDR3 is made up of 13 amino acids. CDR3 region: CASRTGWSGPQHF. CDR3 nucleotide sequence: TGTGCCAGTCGGACAGGGTGGAGTGGGCCCCAGCATTTT.

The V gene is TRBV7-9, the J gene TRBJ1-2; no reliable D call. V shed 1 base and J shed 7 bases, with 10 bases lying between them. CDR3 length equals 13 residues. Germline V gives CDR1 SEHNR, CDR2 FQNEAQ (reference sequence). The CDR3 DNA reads TGTGCCAGCAGCTTAGTTGACGGAGGTGGCTACACCTTC. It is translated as CASSLVDGGGYTF. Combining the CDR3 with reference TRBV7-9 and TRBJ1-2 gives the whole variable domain DTGVSQNPRHKITKRGQNVTFRCDPISEHNRLYWYRQTLGQGPEFLTYFQNEAQLEKSRLLSDRFSAERPKGSFSTLEIQRTEQGDSAMYLCASSLVDGGGYTFGSGTRLTVV.

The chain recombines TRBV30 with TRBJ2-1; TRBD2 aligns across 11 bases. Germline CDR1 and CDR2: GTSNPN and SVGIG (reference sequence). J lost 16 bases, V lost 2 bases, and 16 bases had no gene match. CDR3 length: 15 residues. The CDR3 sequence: CAWSTGLAGGRGDFF. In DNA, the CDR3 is TGTGCCTGGAGTACGGGGTTAGCGGGAGGGCGGGGAGATTTCTTC.

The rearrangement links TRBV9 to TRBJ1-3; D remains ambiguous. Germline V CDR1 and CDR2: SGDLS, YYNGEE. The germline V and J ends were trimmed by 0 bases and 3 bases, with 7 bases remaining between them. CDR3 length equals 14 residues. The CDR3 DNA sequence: TGTGCCAGCAGCGTAGAGTGGGGTGGAAACACCATATATTTT. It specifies CASSVEWGGNTIYF.

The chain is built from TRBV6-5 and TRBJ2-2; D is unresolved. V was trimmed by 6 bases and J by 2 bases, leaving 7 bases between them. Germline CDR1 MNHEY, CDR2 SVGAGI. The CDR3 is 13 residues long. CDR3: CASSRPNTGELFF. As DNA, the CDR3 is TGTGCCAGCAGCCGCCCCAACACCGGGGAGCTGTTTTTT.

CDR3 residues: CATSGRGGETQYF. CDR3 DNA sequence: TGTGCCACCAGTGGTCGGGGGGGTGAGACCCAGTACTTC. The chain links TRBV24-1 to TRBJ2-5, with 8 bases that match TRBD2. With 5 bases clipped from V and 5 bases from J, the junction kept 3 bases outside the gene matches. The CDR3 length is 13 residues. The germline V gene encodes CDR1 KGHDR and CDR2 SFDVKD.

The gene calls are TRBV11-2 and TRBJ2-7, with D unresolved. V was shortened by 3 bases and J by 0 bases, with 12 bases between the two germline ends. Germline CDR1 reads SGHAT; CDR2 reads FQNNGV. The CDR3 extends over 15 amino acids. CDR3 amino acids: CASSFSTQSSYEQYF. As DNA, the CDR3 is TGTGCCAGCAGCTTTTCCACCCAAAGCTCCTACGAGCAGTACTTC.

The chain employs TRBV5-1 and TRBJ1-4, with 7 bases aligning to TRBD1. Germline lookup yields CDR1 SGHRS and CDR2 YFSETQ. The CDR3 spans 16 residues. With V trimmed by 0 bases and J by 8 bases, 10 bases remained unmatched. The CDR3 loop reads CASSLVSGTVYEKLFF. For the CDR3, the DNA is TGCGCCAGCAGCTTGGTATCCGGGACAGTATACGAAAAACTGTTTTTT. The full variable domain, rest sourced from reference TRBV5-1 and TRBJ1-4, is KAGVTQTPRYLIKTRGQQVTLSCSPISGHRSVSWYQQTPGQGLQFLFEYFSETQRNKGNFPGRFSGRQFSNSRSEMNVSTLELGDSALYLCASSLVSGTVYEKLFFGSGTQLSVL.

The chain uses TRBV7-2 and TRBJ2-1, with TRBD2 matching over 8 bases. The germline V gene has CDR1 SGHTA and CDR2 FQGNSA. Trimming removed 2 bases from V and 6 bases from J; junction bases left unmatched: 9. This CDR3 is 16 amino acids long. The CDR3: CASSLKSSGSTNEQFF. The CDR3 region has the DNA TGTGCCAGCAGCTTAAAATCCAGCGGGAGTACCAATGAGCAGTTCTTC.

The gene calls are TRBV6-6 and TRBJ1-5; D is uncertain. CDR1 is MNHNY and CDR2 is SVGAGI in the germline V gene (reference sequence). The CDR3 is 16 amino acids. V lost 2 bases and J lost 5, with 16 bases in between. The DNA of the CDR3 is TGTGCCAGCAGTTACCGACTTTCGACCGTCTATCAGCCCCAGCATTTT. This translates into CASSYRLSTVYQPQHF.

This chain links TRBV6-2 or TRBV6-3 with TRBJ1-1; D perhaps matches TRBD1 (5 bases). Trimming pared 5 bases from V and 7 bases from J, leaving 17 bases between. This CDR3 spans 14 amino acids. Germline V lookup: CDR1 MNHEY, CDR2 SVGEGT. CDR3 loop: CASSASHGTFEAFF. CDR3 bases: TGTGCCAGCAGTGCCTCCCACGGGACGTTTGAAGCTTTCTTT.

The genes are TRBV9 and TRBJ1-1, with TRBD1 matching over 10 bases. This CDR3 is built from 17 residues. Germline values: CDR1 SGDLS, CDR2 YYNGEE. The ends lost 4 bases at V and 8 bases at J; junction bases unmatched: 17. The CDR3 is CASSINPTGGGRGEAFF. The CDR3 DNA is TGTGCCAGCAGCATAAATCCGACAGGGGGCGGGAGGGGAGAAGCTTTCTTT.

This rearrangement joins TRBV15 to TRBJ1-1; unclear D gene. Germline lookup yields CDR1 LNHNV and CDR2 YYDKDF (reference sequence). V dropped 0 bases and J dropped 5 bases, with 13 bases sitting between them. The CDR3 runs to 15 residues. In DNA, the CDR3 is TGTGCCACCAGCAGAGATCCCAAACGGGGTACTGAAGCTTTCTTT. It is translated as CATSRDPKRGTEAFF.

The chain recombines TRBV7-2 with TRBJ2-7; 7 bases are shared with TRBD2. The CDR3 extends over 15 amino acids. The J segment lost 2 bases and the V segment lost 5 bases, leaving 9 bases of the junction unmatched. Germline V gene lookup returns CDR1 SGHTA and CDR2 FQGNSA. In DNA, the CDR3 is TGTGCCAGCAGCCTATCCGGCGGGAGCGCCTACGAGCAGTACTTC. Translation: CASSLSGGSAYEQYF.

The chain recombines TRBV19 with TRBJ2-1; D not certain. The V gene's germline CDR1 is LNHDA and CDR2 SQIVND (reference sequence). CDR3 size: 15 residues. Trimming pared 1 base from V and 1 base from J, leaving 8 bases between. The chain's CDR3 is CASSIVLVSYNEQFF. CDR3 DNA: TGTGCCAGTAGTATAGTCCTAGTATCCTACAATGAGCAGTTCTTC.

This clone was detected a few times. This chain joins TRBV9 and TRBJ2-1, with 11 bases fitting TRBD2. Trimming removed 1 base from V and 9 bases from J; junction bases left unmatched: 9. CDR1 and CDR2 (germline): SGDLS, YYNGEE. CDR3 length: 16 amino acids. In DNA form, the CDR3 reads TGTGCCAGCAGCGTAATTGAGTCCCTAGCGGGAGGTGAGCAGTTCTTC. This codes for CASSVIESLAGGEQFF.

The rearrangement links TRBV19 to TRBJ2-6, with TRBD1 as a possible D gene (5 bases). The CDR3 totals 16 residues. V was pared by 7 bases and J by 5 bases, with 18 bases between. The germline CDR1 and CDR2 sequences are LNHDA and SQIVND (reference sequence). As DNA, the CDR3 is TGTGCCAGTACCCCTGGGGCATTCCAAAGGGCCAACGTCCTGACTTTC. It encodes CASTPGAFQRANVLTF.

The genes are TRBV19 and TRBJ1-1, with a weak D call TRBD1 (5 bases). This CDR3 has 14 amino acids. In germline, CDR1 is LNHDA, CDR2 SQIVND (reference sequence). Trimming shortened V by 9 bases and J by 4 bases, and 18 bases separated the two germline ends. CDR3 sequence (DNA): TGTGCCAGCCGGACGACAAGGGGCGGCACTGAAGCTTTCTTT. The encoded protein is CASRTTRGGTEAFF.

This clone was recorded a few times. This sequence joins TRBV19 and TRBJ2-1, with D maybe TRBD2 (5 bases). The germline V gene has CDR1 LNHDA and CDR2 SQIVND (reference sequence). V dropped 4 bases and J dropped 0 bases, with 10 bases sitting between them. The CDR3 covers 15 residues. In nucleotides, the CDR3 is TGTGCCAGTAGTAGCCTAGCAGCCTCCTACAATGAGCAGTTCTTC. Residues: CASSSLAASYNEQFF.

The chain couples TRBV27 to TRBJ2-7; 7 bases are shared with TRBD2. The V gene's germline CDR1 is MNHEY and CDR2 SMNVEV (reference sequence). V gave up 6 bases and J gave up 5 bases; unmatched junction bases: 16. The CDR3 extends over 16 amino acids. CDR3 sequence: CASSRSVGGSWDEQYF. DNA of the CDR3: TGTGCCAGCAGCCGATCTGTGGGCGGGAGCTGGGACGAGCAGTACTTC.

For the CDR3, the DNA is TGTGCCAGCAGCCCAGACTACAATGAGCAGTTCTTC. As protein: CASSPDYNEQFF. J is TRBJ2-1 and V is TRBV11-2; D remains unclear. V gave up 5 bases and J gave up 3 bases, with 5 bases separating them. This CDR3 spans 12 amino acids. Germline-derived CDR1 and CDR2 are SGHAT and FQNNGV. The full variable domain, with the rest looked up from reference TRBV11-2 and TRBJ2-1, is EAGVAQSPRYKIIEKRQSVAFWCNPISGHATLYWYQQILGQGPKLLIQFQNNGVVDDSQLPKDRFSAERLKGVDSTLKIQPAKLEDSAVYLCASSPDYNEQFFGPGTRLTVL.

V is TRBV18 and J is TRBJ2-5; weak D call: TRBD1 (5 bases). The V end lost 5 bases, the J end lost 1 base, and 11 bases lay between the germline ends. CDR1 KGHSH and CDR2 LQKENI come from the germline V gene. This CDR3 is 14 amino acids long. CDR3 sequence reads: CASSADRVQETQYF. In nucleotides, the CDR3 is TGTGCCAGCTCAGCTGACAGAGTCCAAGAGACCCAGTACTTC.

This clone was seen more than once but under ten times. The CDR3 DNA follows: TGTGCCAGTAGTATAGTCCCGGGCGGCTACACCTTC. Translated, it gives CASSIVPGGYTF. The chain has TRBV19 and TRBJ1-2; D is uncertain. There are 12 residues in the CDR3. Germline V gives CDR1 LNHDA, CDR2 SQIVND (reference sequence). Trimming removed 1 base from V and 8 bases from J, with 8 bases in between.

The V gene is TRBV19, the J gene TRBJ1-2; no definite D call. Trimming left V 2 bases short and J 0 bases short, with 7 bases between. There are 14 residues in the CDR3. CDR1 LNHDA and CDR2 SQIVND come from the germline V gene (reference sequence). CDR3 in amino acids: CASSISRTNYGYTF. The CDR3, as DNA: TGTGCCAGTAGTATATCTCGGACTAACTATGGCTACACCTTC.

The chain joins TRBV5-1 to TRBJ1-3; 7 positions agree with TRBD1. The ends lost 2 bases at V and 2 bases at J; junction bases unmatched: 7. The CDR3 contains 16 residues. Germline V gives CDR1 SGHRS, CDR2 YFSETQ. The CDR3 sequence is CASSFDTGVTGNTIYF. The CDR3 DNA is TGCGCCAGCAGCTTTGATACAGGGGTTACTGGAAACACCATATATTTT.